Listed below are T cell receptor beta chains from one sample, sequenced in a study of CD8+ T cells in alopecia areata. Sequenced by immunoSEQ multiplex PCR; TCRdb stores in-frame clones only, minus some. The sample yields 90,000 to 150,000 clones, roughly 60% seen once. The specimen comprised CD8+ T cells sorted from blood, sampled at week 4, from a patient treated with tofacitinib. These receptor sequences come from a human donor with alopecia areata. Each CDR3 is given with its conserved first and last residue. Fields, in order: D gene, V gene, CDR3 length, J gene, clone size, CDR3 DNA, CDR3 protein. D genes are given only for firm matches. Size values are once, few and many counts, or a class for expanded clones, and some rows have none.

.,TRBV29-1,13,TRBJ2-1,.,TGCAGCGTTCCAGAAGTAGCCGGCCATGAGCAGTTCTTC,CSVPEVAGHEQFF
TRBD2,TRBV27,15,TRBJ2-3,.,TGTGCCAGCAGCGGGGCTAGCGGGGGGCTGGATACGCAGTATTTT,CASSGASGGLDTQYF
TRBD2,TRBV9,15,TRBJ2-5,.,TGTGCCAGCAGCGTAGCGCTAGCGGGGGAAGAGACCCAGTACTTC,CASSVALAGEETQYF
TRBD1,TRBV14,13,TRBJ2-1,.,TGTGCCAGCGGACAGGGGAACTTCAATGAGCAGTTCTTC,CASGQGNFNEQFF
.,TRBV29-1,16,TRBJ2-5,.,TGCAGCGCCGAACTGGAGGGGGGTTTGACGGGAGGGACCCAGTACTTC,CSAELEGGLTGGTQYF
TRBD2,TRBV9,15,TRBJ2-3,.,TGTGCCAGCAGCGTAGGGACTAGCGGTGCAGATACGCAGTATTTT,CASSVGTSGADTQYF
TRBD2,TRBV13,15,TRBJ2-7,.,TGTGCCAGCAGCTTCCTAGCGGGGGTAAACTACGAGCAGTACTTC,CASSFLAGVNYEQYF
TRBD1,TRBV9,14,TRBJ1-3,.,TGTGCCAGCAGTGGGACAGGTGGGAAGAGGACCATATATTTT,CASSGTGGKRTIYF
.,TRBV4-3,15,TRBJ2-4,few,TGCGCCAGCAGCCAAGATTACAGAGGCAAAAACATTCAGTACTTC,CASSQDYRGKNIQYF
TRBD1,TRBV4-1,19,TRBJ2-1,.,TGCGCCAGCAGCCATAAGCCTTGGTCAGGGGGTTTTGTGGGGAATGAGCAGTTCTTC,CASSHKPWSGGFVGNEQFF
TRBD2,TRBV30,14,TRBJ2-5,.,TGTGCCTGGAGTGGCGGGGGGGCTTGGGAGACCCAGTACTTC,CAWSGGGAWETQYF
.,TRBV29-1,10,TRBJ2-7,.,TGCAGCGTTGTGATCTACGAGCAGTACTTC,CSVVIYEQYF
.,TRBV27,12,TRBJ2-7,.,TGTGCCAGCAGTTTATCGGGGGGTGAGCAGTACTTC,CASSLSGGEQYF
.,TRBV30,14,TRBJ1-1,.,TGTGCCTGGAGTGCTTGGGGGGGGAACACTGAAGCTTTCTTT,CAWSAWGGNTEAFF
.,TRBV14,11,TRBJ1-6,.,TGTGCCAGCAGCCAAGGACGAGCCCTCCACTTT,CASSQGRALHF